A single sample is the source of the 13 T cell receptor beta chains below, sequenced in a study of T cell repertoires in cytomegalovirus infection. TCRdb re-analysed the reads in MiXCR, keeping a single row per CDR3 protein. The repertoire includes 200,000 to 250,000 distinct CDR3 sequences, approximately 13% of them detected once, and 1.6% sits in the top ten. The sequencing sample was made of PBMCs. The receptors were gathered from a human donor in good health (CMV status not recorded). Some clones in this sample may be carry-over from other donors' samples.

Many counts were recorded for this clonotype. The chain is built from TRBV7-2 and TRBJ2-5; D not resolved. From germline, CDR1 is SGHTA and CDR2 FQGNSA. This CDR3 is 14 amino acids long. Between the trimmed V and J ends, which lost 2 bases and 1 base, there was a span of 8 bases. CDR3 protein: CASSLNPTQETQYF. The CDR3 region has the DNA TGTGCCAGCAGCTTAAACCCCACCCAAGAGACCCAGTACTTC.

There are many counts of this clonotype. The chain recombines TRBV7-2 with TRBJ2-4, with 12 bases that match TRBD2. With 5 bases clipped from V and 1 base from J, the junction kept 15 bases outside the gene matches. Germline values: CDR1 SGHTA, CDR2 FQGNSA. The CDR3 totals 20 residues. The CDR3 loop is CASSQGRLAGDLGAKNIQYF. CDR3 nucleotide sequence: TGTGCCAGCAGCCAGGGGAGACTAGCGGGAGACCTGGGGGCCAAAAACATTCAGTACTTC. The entire variable domain, with the rest obtained from reference TRBV7-2 and TRBJ2-4, is as follows: GAGVSQSPSNKVTEKGKDVELRCDPISGHTALYWYRQSLGQGLEFLIYFQGNSAPDKSGLPSDRFSAERTGGSVSTLTIQRTQQEDSAVYLCASSQGRLAGDLGAKNIQYFGAGTRLSVL.

At least ten counts were recorded for this clonotype. The genes are TRBV6-2 or TRBV6-3 and TRBJ1-1; D is possibly TRBD1 (6 bases). CDR1 and CDR2 (germline): MNHEY, SVGEGT. V was trimmed by 5 bases and J by 0 bases, leaving 10 bases between them. This CDR3 has 14 residues. The CDR3 coding sequence is TGTGCCAGCAGTCCACAGGGCATGAACACTGAAGCTTTCTTT. Its translation: CASSPQGMNTEAFF.

This clonotype was observed many times. The chain couples TRBV7-2 to TRBJ2-1; 9 bases fit TRBD2. CDR1 and CDR2 from the germline V gene are SGHTA and FQGNSA. The V gene end was trimmed by 5 bases and the J gene end by 0 bases; junction bases not matched to a gene: 5. This CDR3 region has 16 residues. This chain's CDR3 is CASSGSGRSSYNEQFF. CDR3 sequence (DNA): TGTGCCAGCAGCGGTAGCGGGAGAAGCTCCTACAATGAGCAGTTCTTC. Full variable domain (remainder filled in from reference TRBV7-2 and TRBJ2-1): GAGVSQSPSNKVTEKGKDVELRCDPISGHTALYWYRQSLGQGLEFLIYFQGNSAPDKSGLPSDRFSAERTGGSVSTLTIQRTQQEDSAVYLCASSGSGRSSYNEQFFGPGTRLTVL.

Many counts were recorded for this clonotype. The chain links TRBV7-9 to TRBJ2-7; D unresolved. From germline, CDR1 is SEHNR and CDR2 FQNEAQ (reference sequence). V gave up 4 bases and J gave up 0 bases, with 7 bases separating them. This CDR3 comprises 13 residues. The CDR3 coding sequence is TGTGCCAGCAGCTCTCCAAGCTCCTACGAGCAGTACTTC. The encoded protein is CASSSPSSYEQYF.

This clonotype was counted at least ten times. The chain has TRBV7-2 and TRBJ2-7; 11 bases are shared with TRBD2. This CDR3 has 18 residues. V was clipped by 4 bases and J by 2 bases; unmatched bases: 13. Germline lookup yields CDR1 SGHTA and CDR2 FQGNSA. The CDR3 here is CASSSSGLAGYPTYEQYF. For the CDR3, the DNA is TGTGCCAGCAGCTCCTCTGGACTAGCGGGTTACCCCACCTACGAGCAGTACTTC.

This clonotype was detected a few times. This chain links TRBV29-1 with TRBJ1-2, with D possibly matching TRBD1 (5 bases). From germline, CDR1 is SQVTM and CDR2 ANQGSEA. CDR3 length: 8 residues. Trimming removed 7 bases from V and 13 bases from J, with 10 bases in between. The CDR3 region is CSEGQGTF. CDR3 bases: TGCAGCGAAGGGCAGGGCACCTTC.

This clonotype was recorded many times. This sequence joins TRBV7-9 and TRBJ1-5; 8 nucleotides align to TRBD1. Germline V gene data show CDR1 as SEHNR and CDR2 as FQNEAQ (reference sequence). CDR3 length: 17 amino acids. The ends lost 1 base at V and 0 bases at J; junction bases unmatched: 5. The CDR3 nucleotides read TGTGCCAGCAGCTTAGGCGACAGGGGACGTAGCAATCAGCCCCAGCATTTT. It translates to CASSLGDRGRSNQPQHF.

This clonotype was observed a handful of times. V usage is TRBV10-3 and J usage is TRBJ2-1, with D possibly TRBD2 on 5 matching bases. Germline V gene lookup returns CDR1 ENHRY and CDR2 SYGVKD. This CDR3 comprises 16 residues. V lost 0 bases and J 5 bases, leaving 14 bases between the germline ends. The CDR3 bases are TGTGCCATCAGTGAGTCGGCGGGCCACGGGAACAATGAGCAGTTCTTC. This translates into CAISESAGHGNNEQFF.

This clonotype was observed a handful of times. V and J are TRBV7-7 and TRBJ2-5; a possible D gene is TRBD2 (6 bases). CDR1 and CDR2 (germline): SSHAT, FNYEAQ (reference sequence). The CDR3 has 13 amino acids. Trimming took off 4 bases at V and 1 base at J, with 7 bases between the two ends. The CDR3 DNA sequence: TGTGCCAGCAGCTGGGACTTCCAAGAGACCCAGTACTTC. This translates into CASSWDFQETQYF.

In its sample, this clonotype was seen many times. The rearrangement links TRBV20-1 to TRBJ1-6, with D possibly being TRBD1 (5 bases). CDR3 length: 14 residues. The germline V gene encodes CDR1 DFQATT and CDR2 SNEGSKA (reference sequence). With 1 base removed from V and 7 bases from J, the gap between germline ends came to 11 bases. The CDR3, as DNA: TGCAGTGCTAGAGTAAGGGGCCGGAATTCACCCCTCCACTTT. The encoded protein is CSARVRGRNSPLHF.

Many counts were recorded for this clonotype. V gene TRBV11-2 combines with J gene TRBJ2-3; 16 nucleotides align to TRBD2. There are 19 residues in the CDR3. Trimming took 0 bases from V and 3 from J; bases not matched to a gene: 6. CDR1 is SGHAT and CDR2 is FQNNGV in the germline V gene. In DNA, the CDR3 is TGTGCCAGCAGCTTAGATCCCGGGACTAGCGGGAGGGCGACAGATACGCAGTATTTT. The encoded protein is CASSLDPGTSGRATDTQYF.

The chain has TRBV28 and TRBJ2-7; the D is unclear. The CDR3 extends over 14 amino acids. CDR1 is MDHEN and CDR2 is SYDVKM in the germline V gene. The ends were cut back, 8 bases at V and 2 bases at J, with 16 bases in the middle. In DNA form, the CDR3 reads TGTGCCAGCCTCCTAGTGAGCTACCCCTACGAGCAGTACTTC. Amino acids: CASLLVSYPYEQYF.